Listed below are T cell receptor beta chains from one sample, sequenced in a study of OX40 agonist ivuxolimab in advanced cancers. The repertoire was sequenced with immunoSEQ multiplex PCR; TCRdb's copy has only in-frame clones and lacks some. Here the sample spans roughly 25,000 clones, 73% being singletons. The sequences come from CD4+ or CD8+ T cells sorted from blood, collected in a trial of the OX40 agonist ivuxolimab. Every receptor here comes from an adult with an advanced solid tumor such as melanoma, head and neck, liver or kidney cancer. The CDR3 runs from the conserved cysteine through the conserved F or W. A D gene is named only where the DNA matches it firmly. Expanded clones are given a class, and other clones once, few, many or no size at all.

abundance	d_gene	j_gene	v_gene	CDR3nt	CDR3aa
few	-	TRBJ1-1	TRBV19	TGTGCCAGTAGTATAGCCCACGGGAACACTGAAGCTTTCTTT	CASSIAHGNTEAFF
few	-	TRBJ1-5	TRBV15	TGTGCCACCAGCAGAGATGGGGGCAATCAGCCCCAGCATTTT	CATSRDGGNQPQHF
few	-	TRBJ2-5	TRBV4-3	TGCGCCAGCAGCCAAGGTTCAGGGGAGGACGAGACCCAGTACTTC	CASSQGSGEDETQYF
-	-	TRBJ1-2	TRBV27	TGTGCCAGCAGTTCCGCGGGGGGGCTCTATGGCTACACCTTC	CASSSAGGLYGYTF
-	-	TRBJ1-1	TRBV7-6	TGTGCCAGCAGCTTAGGAGGTGGAACTTTTGAAGCTTTCTTT	CASSLGGGTFEAFF
-	-	TRBJ2-6	TRBV4-3	TGCGCCAGCAGCCAAGATATATCTTCCGGGGCCAACGTCCTGACTTTC	CASSQDISSGANVLTF
-	-	TRBJ1-5	TRBV25-1	TGTGCCAGCAGTGAATTTACAGGGCCTCAGCCCCAGCATTTT	CASSEFTGPQPQHF
few	-	TRBJ1-1	TRBV27	TGTGCCAGCAGCGACGTGATGAACACTGAAGCTTTCTTT	CASSDVMNTEAFF
-	-	TRBJ2-7	TRBV27	TGTGCCAGCAGTTTCTGGGGGGGCCGGGCCCCAGGCGACGAGCAGTACTTC	CASSFWGGRAPGDEQYF
-	-	TRBJ1-5	TRBV28	TGTGCCAGCAGGCCTCCGGGACAAGGATACCGCAATCAGCCCCAGCATTTT	CASRPPGQGYRNQPQHF
-	-	TRBJ2-1	TRBV11-2	TGTGCCAGCAGCCTGGTGAATGAGCAGTTCTTC	CASSLVNEQFF
-	-	TRBJ2-2	TRBV9	TGTGCCAGCTCTCGGCAAGGCTATAGGGAGCTGTTTTTT	CASSRQGYRELFF
-	-	TRBJ2-2	TRBV11-3	TGTGCCAGCAGGGAGACCGGGGAGCTGTTTTTT	CASRETGELFF
-	TRBD2	TRBJ2-3	TRBV7-8	TGTGCCAGCAGCTTAGGTCCAGCGGGGGTAGATACGCAGTATTTT	CASSLGPAGVDTQYF
-	-	TRBJ2-7	TRBV7-3	TGTGCCAGCAGCCCCTCCGGGACTGCCTACGAGCAGTACTTC	CASSPSGTAYEQYF
-	TRBD2	TRBJ2-5	TRBV13	TGTGCCAGCAGCGAGGGGGGACTAGCGGGGAAAGAGACCCAGTACTTC	CASSEGGLAGKETQYF
many	-	TRBJ2-1	TRBV11-3	TGTGCCAGCAGCTTATCTGGCAACTCCTACAATGAGCAGTTCTTC	CASSLSGNSYNEQFF
-	TRBD1	TRBJ1-2	TRBV28	TGTGCCAGCAGCTCAAGGGGGCCTAGCTATGGCTACACCTTC	CASSSRGPSYGYTF
-	-	TRBJ2-5	TRBV18	TGTGCCAGCTCGCCACCTCTAGGCGAAGAGACCCAGTACTTC	CASSPPLGEETQYF
-	TRBD1	TRBJ2-5	TRBV19	TGTGCCAGTACCGGGACAGGGCTCGGGACCCAGTACTTC	CASTGTGLGTQYF
-	-	TRBJ2-3	TRBV6-5	TGTGCCAGCATGGCAGATACGCAGTATTTT	CASMADTQYF
-	-	TRBJ2-5	TRBV30	TGTGCCTGGTGGCAGGGAGGACCCGAACAAGAGACCCAGTACTTC	CAWWQGGPEQETQYF
-	-	TRBJ2-7	TRBV27	TGTGCCAGCAGTTTATACGCCCGGGGCGAGCAGTACTTC	CASSLYARGEQYF
-	TRBD1	TRBJ2-7	TRBV5-6	TGTGCCAGCAGCGTGACAGGGGCCGTCTCCTACGAGCAGTACTTC	CASSVTGAVSYEQYF
-	-	TRBJ1-1	TRBV9	TGTGCCAGCAGCGACGAACAGGGCCCCACTGAAGCTTTCTTT	CASSDEQGPTEAFF
-	-	TRBJ1-6	TRBV28	TGTGCCAGCAGTTTAGGGGGGGCTACGGATTCACCCCTCCACTTT	CASSLGGATDSPLHF
few	-	TRBJ1-6	TRBV7-2	TGTGCCAGCAGCTTCGGGGTATATAATTCACCCCTCCACTTT	CASSFGVYNSPLHF
once	-	TRBJ2-5	TRBV2	TGTGCCACCAAAGGGGACCCGGGAGAGACCCAGTACTTC	CATKGDPGETQYF
-	-	TRBJ2-2	TRBV2	TGTGCCAGGGGAGAGACAGCCCCTAACACCGGGGAGCTGTTTTTT	CARGETAPNTGELFF
-	-	TRBJ2-1	TRBV6-6	TGTGCCAGCAGTTACTTAAACAGGCCAAATGAGCAGTTCTTC	CASSYLNRPNEQFF
few	-	TRBJ2-5	TRBV7-7	TGTGCTAGCAGCCACTGGGCAGGGAGTCAAGAGACCCAGTACTTC	CASSHWAGSQETQYF
-	-	TRBJ1-5	TRBV7-8	TGTGCCAGCAGCAAACACCGGCAGCCCAATAGCAATCAGCCCCAGCATTTT	CASSKHRQPNSNQPQHF
few	-	TRBJ2-7	TRBV4-2	TGTGCCAGCAGCTTGGTCCAGGGGCCCTACGAGCAGTACTTC	CASSLVQGPYEQYF
-	TRBD2	TRBJ2-5	TRBV7-9	TGTGCCAGCAGTTATCCCAGCGGGGGCCAAGAGACCCAGTACTTC	CASSYPSGGQETQYF
-	TRBD1	TRBJ2-7	TRBV7-3	TGTGCCAGCAGCTCCAGGACAGGGGTCAACGAGCAGTACTTC	CASSSRTGVNEQYF
few	-	TRBJ1-2	TRBV21-1	TGTGCCAGCAGCAAAGTTCGGAACTATGGCTACACCTTC	CASSKVRNYGYTF
-	-	TRBJ1-1	TRBV28	TGTGCCAGCAGTTTCGGTCTCGGCGGTACCGCTGAAGCTTTCTTT	CASSFGLGGTAEAFF
-	TRBD2	TRBJ2-1	TRBV9	TGTGCCAGCAGCGTAGTGGGATCGGGGGGGAATGAGCAGTTCTTC	CASSVVGSGGNEQFF
-	TRBD1	TRBJ2-5	TRBV5-1	TGCGCCAGCAGCACCGGGACAGGGGGCCCTCTCTTTCAAGAGACCCAGTACTTC	CASSTGTGGPLFQETQYF
once	-	TRBJ2-1	TRBV30	TGTGCCTGGAGTGAGGGGCCGCTCGAGCTTTACAATGAGCAGTTCTTC	CAWSEGPLELYNEQFF
once	-	TRBJ2-5	TRBV4-3	TGCGCCAGCAGCCAAAGAGGAGAAGAGACCCAGTACTTC	CASSQRGEETQYF
-	-	TRBJ1-3	TRBV19	TGTGCCAAACCCCCGAATCCTTCGAGCTCTGGAAACACCATATATTTT	CAKPPNPSSSGNTIYF
-	-	TRBJ1-2	TRBV21-1	TGTGCCAGCAGCAGTCAAGGGGGTAACTATGGCTACACCTTC	CASSSQGGNYGYTF
-	-	TRBJ2-7	TRBV19	TGTGCCAGTAGTATAACGGCGGGCGAGCAGTACTTC	CASSITAGEQYF
-	TRBD2	TRBJ2-7	TRBV6-5	TGTGCCAGCAGTGGTTTGGGACTAGCGGACTACGAGCAGTACTTC	CASSGLGLADYEQYF
few	-	TRBJ1-4	TRBV19	TGTGCCATTAGCCAAGGTCTGGGTAATGAAAAACTGTTTTTT	CAISQGLGNEKLFF
-	TRBD1	TRBJ2-7	TRBV7-9	TGTGCCAGCAGCTCCCCGGACAGGGGGCGAGAGCAGTACTTC	CASSSPDRGREQYF
once	TRBD1	TRBJ1-1	TRBV19	TGTGCCAGTAGTAATACCGGACAGGGGGTGTGGAACACTGAAGCTTTCTTT	CASSNTGQGVWNTEAFF
few	TRBD1	TRBJ1-1	TRBV30	TGTGCCTGGAGTGTACCTAACCGGGGACAGGGGGCGCAGGGAGCTTTCTTT	CAWSVPNRGQGAQGAFF
few	-	TRBJ2-1	TRBV28	TGTGCCAGCAGATTGCGGCCCGGCTCCTACAATGAGCAGTTCTTC	CASRLRPGSYNEQFF
-	-	TRBJ1-5	TRBV4-1	TGCGCCAGCAGCCAAGGGCAGTATAGCAATCAGCCCCAGCATTTT	CASSQGQYSNQPQHF
once	-	TRBJ2-5	TRBV13	TGTGCCAGCAGCCCGTCGGGGGCGGGGGAAGAGACCCAGTACTTC	CASSPSGAGEETQYF
-	-	TRBJ2-7	TRBV27	TGTGCCAGCAGTCCCTTGGGACAATTCTACGAGCAGTACTTC	CASSPLGQFYEQYF
few	-	TRBJ2-1	TRBV7-3	TGTGCCAGCAGCGGACCGCACAATGAGCAGTTCTTC	CASSGPHNEQFF
-	-	TRBJ2-5	TRBV10-2	TGCGCCAGCAGGGGGGCAGAGACCCAGTACTTC	CASRGAETQYF
-	-	TRBJ2-7	TRBV28	TGTGCCAGCAATTCTAGGACAGATTCGACCTACGAGCAGTACTTC	CASNSRTDSTYEQYF
-	TRBD1	TRBJ1-5	TRBV18	TGTGCCAGCTCACCTACGGGACAGGGCAGCAATCAGCCCCAGCATTTT	CASSPTGQGSNQPQHF